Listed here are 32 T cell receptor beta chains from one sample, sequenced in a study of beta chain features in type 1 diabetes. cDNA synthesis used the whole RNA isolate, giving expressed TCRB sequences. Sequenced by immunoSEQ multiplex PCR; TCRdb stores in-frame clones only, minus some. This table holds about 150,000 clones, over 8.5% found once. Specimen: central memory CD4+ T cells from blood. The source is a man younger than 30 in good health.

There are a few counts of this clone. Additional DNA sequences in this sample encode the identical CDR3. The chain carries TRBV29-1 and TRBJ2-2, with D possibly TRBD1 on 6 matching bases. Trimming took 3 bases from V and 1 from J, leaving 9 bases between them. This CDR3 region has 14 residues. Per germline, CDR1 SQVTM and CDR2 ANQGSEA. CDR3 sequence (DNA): TGCAGCGTTGATGTAGGGGGGAACACCGGGGAGCTGTTTTTT. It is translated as CSVDVGGNTGELFF.

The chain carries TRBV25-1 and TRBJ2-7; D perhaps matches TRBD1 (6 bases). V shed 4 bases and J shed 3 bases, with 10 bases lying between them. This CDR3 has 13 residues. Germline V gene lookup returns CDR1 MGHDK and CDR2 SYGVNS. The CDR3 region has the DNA TGTGCCAGCAGTGGACAGGTTTACTACGAGCAGTACTTC. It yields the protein CASSGQVYYEQYF.

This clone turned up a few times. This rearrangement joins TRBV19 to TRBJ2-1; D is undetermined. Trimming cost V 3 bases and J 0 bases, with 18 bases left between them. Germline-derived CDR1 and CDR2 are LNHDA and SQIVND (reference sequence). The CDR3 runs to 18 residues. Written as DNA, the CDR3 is TGTGCCAGTAGTATCCCGCCAGGATCGTTAAGCTCCTACAATGAGCAGTTCTTC. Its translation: CASSIPPGSLSSYNEQFF.

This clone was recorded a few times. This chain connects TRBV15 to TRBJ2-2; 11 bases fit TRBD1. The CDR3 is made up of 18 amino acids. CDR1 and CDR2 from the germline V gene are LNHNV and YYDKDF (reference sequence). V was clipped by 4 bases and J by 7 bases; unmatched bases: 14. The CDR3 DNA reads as TGTGCCACCAGCACCGGACAGGGGGCTCCCCAGCGAGGCGGGGAGCTGTTTTTT. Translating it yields CATSTGQGAPQRGGELFF. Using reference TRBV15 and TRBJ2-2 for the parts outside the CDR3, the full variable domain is DAMVIQNPRYQVTQFGKPVTLSCSQTLNHNVMYWYQQKSSQAPKLLFHYYDKDFNNEADTPDNFQSRRPNTSFCFLDIRSPGLGDTAMYLCATSTGQGAPQRGGELFFGEGSRLTVL.

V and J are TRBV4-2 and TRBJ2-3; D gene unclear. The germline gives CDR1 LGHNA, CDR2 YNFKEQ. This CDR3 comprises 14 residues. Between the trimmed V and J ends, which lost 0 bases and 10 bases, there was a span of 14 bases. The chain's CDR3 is CASSQDDTLGAQYF. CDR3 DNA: TGTGCCAGCAGCCAAGACGACACCTTAGGTGCGCAGTATTTT.

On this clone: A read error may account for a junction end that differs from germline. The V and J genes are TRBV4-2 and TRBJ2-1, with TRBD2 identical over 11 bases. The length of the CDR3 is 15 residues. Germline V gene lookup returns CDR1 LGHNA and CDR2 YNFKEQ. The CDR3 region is CASSQDQATSGMAVF. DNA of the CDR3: TGTGCCAGCAGCCAAGATCAGGCGACTAGCGGGATGGCGGTCTTC.

The CDR3 here is CASSQAYWTDDYEQYF. The CDR3 region has the DNA TGTGCCAGCAGCCAAGCTTATTGGACGGACGATTACGAGCAGTACTTC. The gene calls are TRBV14 and TRBJ2-7, with D unresolved. The CDR3 extends over 16 amino acids. Trimming removed 1 base at V and 4 bases at J, with 17 bases between. CDR1 SGHDN and CDR2 FVKESK come from the germline V gene.

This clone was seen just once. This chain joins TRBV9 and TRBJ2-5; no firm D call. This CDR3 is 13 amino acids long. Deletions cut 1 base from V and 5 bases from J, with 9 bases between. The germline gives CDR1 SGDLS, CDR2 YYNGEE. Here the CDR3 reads CASSVQDGETQYF. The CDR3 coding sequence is TGTGCCAGCAGCGTACAAGATGGGGAGACCCAGTACTTC. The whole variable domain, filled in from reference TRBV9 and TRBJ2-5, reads DSGVTQTPKHLITATGQRVTLRCSPRSGDLSVYWYQQSLDQGLQFLIQYYNGEERAKGNILERFSAQQFPDLHSELNLSSLELGDSALYFCASSVQDGETQYFGPGTRLLVL.

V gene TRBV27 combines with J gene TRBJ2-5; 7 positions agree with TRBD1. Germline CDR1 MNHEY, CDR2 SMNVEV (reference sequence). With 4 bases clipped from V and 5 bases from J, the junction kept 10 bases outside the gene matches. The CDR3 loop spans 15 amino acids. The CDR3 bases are TGTGCCAGCAGTTCCCGGGACAGCCGCCGGGAGACCCAGTACTTC. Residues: CASSSRDSRRETQYF.

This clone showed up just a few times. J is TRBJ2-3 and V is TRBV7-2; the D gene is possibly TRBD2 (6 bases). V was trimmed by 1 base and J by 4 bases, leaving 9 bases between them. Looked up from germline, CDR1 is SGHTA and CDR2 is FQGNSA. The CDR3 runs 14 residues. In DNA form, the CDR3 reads TGTGCCAGCAGCTTAGGGCTAGCGCCAGATACGCAGTATTTT. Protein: CASSLGLAPDTQYF.

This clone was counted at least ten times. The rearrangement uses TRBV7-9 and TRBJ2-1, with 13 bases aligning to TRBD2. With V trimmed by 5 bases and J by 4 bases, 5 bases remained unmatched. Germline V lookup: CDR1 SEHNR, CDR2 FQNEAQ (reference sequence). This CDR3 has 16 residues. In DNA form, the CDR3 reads TGTGCCAGCAGCGTACCGGGACTAGCGGGATACAATGAGCAGTTCTTC. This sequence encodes CASSVPGLAGYNEQFF.

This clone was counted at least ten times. The CDR3, as DNA: TGTGCCAGCTCTGCGCGGACTAGCGGGGCAGGCACAGATACGCAGTATTTT. Translating gives CASSARTSGAGTDTQYF. The V gene is TRBV18, the J gene TRBJ2-3, with 12 nucleotides matching TRBD2. The germline V gene has CDR1 KGHSH and CDR2 LQKENI. The V segment lost 6 bases and the J segment 1 base; nucleotides outside the gene matches: 8. This CDR3 region has 17 residues.

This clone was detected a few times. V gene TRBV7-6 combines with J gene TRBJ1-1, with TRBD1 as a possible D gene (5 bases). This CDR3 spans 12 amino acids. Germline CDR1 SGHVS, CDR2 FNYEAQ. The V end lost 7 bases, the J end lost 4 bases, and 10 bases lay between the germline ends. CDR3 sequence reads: CASMGVRTEAFF. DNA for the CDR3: TGTGCCAGCATGGGGGTGCGCACTGAAGCTTTCTTT.

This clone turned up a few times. CDR3 protein: CASSYQGKGEQYF. DNA of the CDR3: TGCGCCAGCAGCTACCAGGGAAAGGGCGAGCAGTACTTC. The V gene is TRBV5-1, the J gene TRBJ2-7; D might be TRBD1 (5 bases). The V end lost 3 bases, the J end lost 6 bases, and 13 bases lay between the germline ends. Per the germline V gene, CDR1 is SGHRS and CDR2 is YFSETQ. The CDR3 loop spans 13 amino acids.

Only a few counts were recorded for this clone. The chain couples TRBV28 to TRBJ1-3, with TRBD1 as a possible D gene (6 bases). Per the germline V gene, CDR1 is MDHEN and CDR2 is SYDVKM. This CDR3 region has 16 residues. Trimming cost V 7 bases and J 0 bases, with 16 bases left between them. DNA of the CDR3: TGTGCCAGCACCGTTTTGAGGACAGCCTCTGGAAACACCATATATTTT. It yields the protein CASTVLRTASGNTIYF.

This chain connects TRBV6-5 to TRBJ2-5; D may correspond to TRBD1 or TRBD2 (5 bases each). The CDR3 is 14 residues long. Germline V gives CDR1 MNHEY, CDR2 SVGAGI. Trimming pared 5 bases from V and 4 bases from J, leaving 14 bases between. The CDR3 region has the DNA TGTGCCAGCAGTGGTCCTGGGGCGGGAGAGACCCAGTACTTC. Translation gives CASSGPGAGETQYF.

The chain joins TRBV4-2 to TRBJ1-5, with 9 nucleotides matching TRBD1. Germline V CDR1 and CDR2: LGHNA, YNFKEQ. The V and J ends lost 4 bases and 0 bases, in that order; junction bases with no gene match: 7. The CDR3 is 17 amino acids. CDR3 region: CASSRGQGRNSNQPQHF. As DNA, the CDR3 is TGTGCCAGCAGCCGAGGACAGGGGCGAAATAGCAATCAGCCCCAGCATTTT.

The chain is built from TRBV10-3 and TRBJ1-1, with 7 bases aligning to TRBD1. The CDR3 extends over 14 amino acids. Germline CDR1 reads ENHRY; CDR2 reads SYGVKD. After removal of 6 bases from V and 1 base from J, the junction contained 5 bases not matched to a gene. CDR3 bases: TGTGCCATCAGACAGGGACAGCAGAACACTGAAGCTTTCTTT. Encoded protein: CAIRQGQQNTEAFF.

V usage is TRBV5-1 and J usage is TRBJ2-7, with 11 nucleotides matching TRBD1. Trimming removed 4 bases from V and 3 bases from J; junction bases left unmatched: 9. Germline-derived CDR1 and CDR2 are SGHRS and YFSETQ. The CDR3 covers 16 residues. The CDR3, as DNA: TGCGCCAGCAGCCAACTCCCGGGACAGGGGGACTACGAGCAGTACTTC. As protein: CASSQLPGQGDYEQYF.

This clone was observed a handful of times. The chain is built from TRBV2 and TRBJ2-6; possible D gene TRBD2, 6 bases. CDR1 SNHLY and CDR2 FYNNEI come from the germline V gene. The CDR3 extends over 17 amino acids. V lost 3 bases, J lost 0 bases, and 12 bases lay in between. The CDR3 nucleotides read TGTGCCAGCAGTGAGCGGGAACTAAACTCTGGGGCCAACGTCCTGACTTTC. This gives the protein CASSERELNSGANVLTF. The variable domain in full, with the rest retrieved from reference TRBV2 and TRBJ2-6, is EPEVTQTPSHQVTQMGQEVILRCVPISNHLYFYWYRQILGQKVEFLVSFYNNEISEKSEIFDDQFSVERPDGSNFTLKIRSTKLEDSAMYFCASSERELNSGANVLTFGAGSRLTVL.

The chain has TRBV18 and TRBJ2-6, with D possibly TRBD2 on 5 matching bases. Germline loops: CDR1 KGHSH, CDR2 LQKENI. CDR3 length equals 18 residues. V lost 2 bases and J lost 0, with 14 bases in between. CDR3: CASSPSPPRASGANVLTF. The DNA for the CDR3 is TGTGCCAGCTCACCATCCCCGCCGCGGGCCTCTGGGGCCAACGTCCTGACTTTC.

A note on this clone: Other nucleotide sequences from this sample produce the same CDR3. In DNA form, the CDR3 reads TGTGCCAGCAGCTCGACAGGGACTGTTACCGGGGAGCTGTTTTTT. It specifies CASSSTGTVTGELFF. The chain recombines TRBV7-3 with TRBJ2-2, with a possible D match to TRBD1 (7 bases). Trimming removed 4 bases at V and 5 bases at J, with 14 bases between. Germline lookup yields CDR1 SGHTA and CDR2 FQGTGA. This CDR3 region has 15 residues.

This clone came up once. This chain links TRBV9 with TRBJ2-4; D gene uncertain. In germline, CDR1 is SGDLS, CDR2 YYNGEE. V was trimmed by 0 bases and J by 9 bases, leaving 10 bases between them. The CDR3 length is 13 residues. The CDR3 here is CASSVGLVAIQYF. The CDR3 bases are TGTGCCAGCAGCGTAGGACTTGTAGCCATTCAGTACTTC.

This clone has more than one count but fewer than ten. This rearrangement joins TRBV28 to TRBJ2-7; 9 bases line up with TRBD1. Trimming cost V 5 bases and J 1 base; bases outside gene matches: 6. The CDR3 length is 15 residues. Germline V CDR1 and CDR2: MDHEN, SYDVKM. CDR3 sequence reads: CASSPDRGVSYEQYF. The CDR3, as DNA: TGTGCCAGCAGTCCAGACAGGGGGGTATCCTACGAGCAGTACTTC. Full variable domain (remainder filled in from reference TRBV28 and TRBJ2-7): DVKVTQSSRYLVKRTGEKVFLECVQDMDHENMFWYRQDPGLGLRLIYFSYDVKMKEKGDIPEGYSVSREKKERFSLILESASTNQTSMYLCASSPDRGVSYEQYFGPGTRLTVT.

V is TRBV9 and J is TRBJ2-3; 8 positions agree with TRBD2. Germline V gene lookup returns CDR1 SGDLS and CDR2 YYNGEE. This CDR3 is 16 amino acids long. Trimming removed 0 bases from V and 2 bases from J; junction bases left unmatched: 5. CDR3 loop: CASSVEIAGLTDTQYF. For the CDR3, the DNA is TGTGCCAGCAGCGTAGAGATAGCGGGGCTCACAGATACGCAGTATTTT. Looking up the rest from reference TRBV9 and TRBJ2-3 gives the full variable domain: DSGVTQTPKHLITATGQRVTLRCSPRSGDLSVYWYQQSLDQGLQFLIQYYNGEERAKGNILERFSAQQFPDLHSELNLSSLELGDSALYFCASSVEIAGLTDTQYFGPGTRLTVL.

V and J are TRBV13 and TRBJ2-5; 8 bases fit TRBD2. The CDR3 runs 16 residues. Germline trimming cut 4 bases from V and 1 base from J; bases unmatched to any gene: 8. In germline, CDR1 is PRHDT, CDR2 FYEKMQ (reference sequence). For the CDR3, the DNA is TGTGCCAGCAGCTCCCGGACTAGCCGTTTCCAAGAGACCCAGTACTTC. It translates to CASSSRTSRFQETQYF. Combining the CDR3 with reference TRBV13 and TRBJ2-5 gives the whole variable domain AAGVIQSPRHLIKEKRETATLKCYPIPRHDTVYWYQQGPGQDPQFLISFYEKMQSDKGSIPDRFSAQQFSDYHSELNMSSLELGDSALYFCASSSRTSRFQETQYFGPGTRLLVL.

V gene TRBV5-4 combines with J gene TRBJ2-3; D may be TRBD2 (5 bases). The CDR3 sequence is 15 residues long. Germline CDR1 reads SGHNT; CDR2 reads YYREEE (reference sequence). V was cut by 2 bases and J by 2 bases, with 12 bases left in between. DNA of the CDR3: TGTGCCAGCAGCTTTACCCCCCGGGACACAGATACGCAGTATTTT. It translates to CASSFTPRDTDTQYF.

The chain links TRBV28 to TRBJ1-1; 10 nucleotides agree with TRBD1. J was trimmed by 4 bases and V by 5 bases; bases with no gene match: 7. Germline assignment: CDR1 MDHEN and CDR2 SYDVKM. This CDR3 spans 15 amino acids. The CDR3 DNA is TGTGCCAGCAGTACCACCAGGACAGGGGGCACTGAAGCTTTCTTT. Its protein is CASSTTRTGGTEAFF.

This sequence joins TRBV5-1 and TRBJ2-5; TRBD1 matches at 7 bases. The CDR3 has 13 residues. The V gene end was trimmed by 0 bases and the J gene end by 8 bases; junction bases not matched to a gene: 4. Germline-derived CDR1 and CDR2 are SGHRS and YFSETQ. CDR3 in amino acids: CASSLDRGDTQYF. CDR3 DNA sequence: TGCGCCAGCAGCTTGGACAGGGGTGATACCCAGTACTTC.

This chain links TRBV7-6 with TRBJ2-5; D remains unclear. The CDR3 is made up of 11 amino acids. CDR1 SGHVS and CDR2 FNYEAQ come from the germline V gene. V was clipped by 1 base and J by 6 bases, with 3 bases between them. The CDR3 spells CASSLGQTQYF. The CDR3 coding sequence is TGTGCCAGCAGCTTAGGTCAGACCCAGTACTTC.

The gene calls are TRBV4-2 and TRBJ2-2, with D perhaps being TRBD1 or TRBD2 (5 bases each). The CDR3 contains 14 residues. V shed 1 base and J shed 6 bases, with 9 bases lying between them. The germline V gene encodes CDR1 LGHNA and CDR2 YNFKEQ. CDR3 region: CASSQVGESGELFF. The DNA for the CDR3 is TGTGCCAGCAGCCAAGTAGGGGAGTCCGGGGAGCTGTTTTTT.

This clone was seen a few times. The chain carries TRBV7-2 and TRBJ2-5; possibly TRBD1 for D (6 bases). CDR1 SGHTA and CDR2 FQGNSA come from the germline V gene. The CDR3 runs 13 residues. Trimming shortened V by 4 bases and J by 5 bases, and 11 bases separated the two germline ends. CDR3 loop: CASSSGQRETQYF. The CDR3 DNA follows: TGTGCCAGCAGCTCAGGACAGCGTGAGACCCAGTACTTC.